The rows below give T cell receptor beta chains drawn from one sample of a study of control samples from healthy donors and cancer patients. TCRdb keeps only in-frame clones here, not all; method: immunoSEQ multiplex PCR. The sample records 70,000 or so clones, approximately 87% being singletons. The material sequenced was blood. These TCRs come from a man aged 45-65 years in good health. Each CDR3 is given with its conserved first and last residue. A D gene is named only where the DNA matches it firmly. Size tells how often a clone was seen (once, few, many) or the class of an expanded clone, and some rows leave it out.

J | V | size | D | DNA | CDR3
TRBJ2-6 | TRBV7-3 | - | - | TGTGCCAGCAGCCCGACAGTCCACTCTGGGGCCAACGTCCTGACTTTC | CASSPTVHSGANVLTF
TRBJ2-1 | TRBV7-8 | - | - | TGTGCCAGCACTAGGCGGGAAGGTGAGCAGTTCTTC | CASTRREGEQFF
TRBJ1-1 | TRBV5-1 | - | - | TGCGCCAGCAGCTCCTACCAGGTGGGCACTGAAGCTTTCTTT | CASSSYQVGTEAFF
TRBJ2-2 | TRBV3-1/TRBV3-2 | once | TRBD2 | TGTGCCAGCAGCCGCATATCGGGGGGGGCCTACGGGGAGCTGTTTTTT | CASSRISGGAYGELFF
TRBJ1-4 | TRBV7-9 | many | - | TGTGCCAGCAGCTTAGAGTTTACAACTAATGAAAAACTGTTTTTT | CASSLEFTTNEKLFF
TRBJ1-1 | TRBV30 | - | - | TGTGCCTGGAGTGTACGGGATGCTGCTGAAGCTTTCTTT | CAWSVRDAAEAFF
TRBJ1-2 | TRBV9 | once | TRBD1 | TGTGCCAGCAGCCCTACAGGGGGTCTCATCTATGGCTACACCTTC | CASSPTGGLIYGYTF
TRBJ2-7 | TRBV3-1/TRBV3-2 | - | TRBD2 | TGTGCCAGCAGCCAAGAGGCTAGCGGGAGGGGTGAGCAGTACTTC | CASSQEASGRGEQYF
TRBJ1-2 | TRBV28 | - | TRBD1 | TGTGCCAGCAGTTTACTGGCAGGGGGCATCTATGGCTACACCTTC | CASSLLAGGIYGYTF
TRBJ2-3 | TRBV5-4 | few | TRBD2 | TGTGCCAGCAATCCGACTAGCGACGGAGATACGCAGTATTTT | CASNPTSDGDTQYF
TRBJ1-2 | TRBV4-3 | few | - | TGCGCCAGCAGCCCAATTCAGGGTAACTATGGCTACACCTTC | CASSPIQGNYGYTF
TRBJ1-1 | TRBV27 | - | - | TGTGCCAGCACGAACACTGAAGCTTTCTTT | CASTNTEAFF